This TCR beta chain appears in the sequencing data of a study of molecular identifiers for immune sequencing clone quantification. Study-wide points: Beyond 20 RNA copies, clones held over 98% of effector molecules, compared with under 1% in naive cells.

Using its own MiXCR run on the PCR reads, TCRdb lists one record per CDR3 protein. The sample lists about half a million distinct CDR3 sequences; around 23% were seen once. Regarding this clonotype: What it binds is not known.

Sequencing was carried out using naive CD8+ T cells from blood, with Jurkat cell RNA spiked in. Subset specified: FACS-sorted CD8+CD4-CCR7+CD45RA+ naive T cells. The source of this sequence is a human donor in good health. Some libraries in this study had Jurkat cell RNA spiked in.

The CDR3 coding sequence is TGTGCCAGCAGGAAACAGGGGCCGAACACTGAAGCTTTCTTT. This encodes CASRKQGPNTEAFF. V and J are TRBV25-1 and TRBJ1-1; 7 bases match TRBD1. The CDR3 is 14 residues long. Germline values: CDR1 MGHDK, CDR2 SYGVNS. With V trimmed by 6 bases and J by 1 base, 5 bases remained unmatched.